The 8 T cell receptor beta chains below come from one sample, sequenced in a study of blood T cell repertoires in COVID-19. TCRdb's table, derived via immunoSEQ multiplex PCR, lists solely in-frame clones and lacks some. Of 30,000 to 40,000 clones listed, 85% to 95% are singletons. The specimen was peripheral blood. These TCRs come from a human donor in a cohort sampled during active COVID-19.

The chain employs TRBV18 and TRBJ2-7; 8 bases agree with TRBD1. The V gene end was trimmed by 3 bases and the J gene end by 6 bases; junction bases not matched to a gene: 13. CDR1 is KGHSH and CDR2 is LQKENI in the germline V gene. This CDR3 contains 16 residues. In DNA form, the CDR3 reads TGTGCCAGCTCACCGTGGACAGGGCAAGTTCGGGGCGAGCAGTACTTC. Its translation: CASSPWTGQVRGEQYF.

The gene calls are TRBV12-3 or TRBV12-4 and TRBJ2-5, with 11 nucleotides matching TRBD2. The CDR3 is 12 residues long. With V trimmed by 7 bases and J by 5 bases, 0 bases remained unmatched. The CDR3 here is CASTSGRETQYF. In DNA, the CDR3 is TGTGCCAGCACTAGCGGGAGGGAGACCCAGTACTTC.

With respect to this clone: Compared with germline, one end of the junction differs, possibly owing to a read error. The chain carries TRBV12-3 or TRBV12-4 and TRBJ2-1, with 10 bases aligning to TRBD2. CDR3 length: 13 amino acids. The CDR3 DNA sequence: TGTGCCAGCAGTCTAGCGGGAGACGCTGAGCAGTTCTTC. Translated, it gives CASSLAGDAEQFF.

The V call is TRBV7-2, the J call TRBJ2-1; TRBD2 aligns across 7 bases. V was clipped by 0 bases and J by 2 bases; unmatched bases: 1. This CDR3 has 15 amino acids. Germline values: CDR1 SGHTA, CDR2 FQGNSA. The CDR3 nucleotides are TGTGCCAGCAGCTTAGCAGGACTAGCCTACAATGAGCAGTTCTTC. This gives the protein CASSLAGLAYNEQFF.

This chain connects TRBV5-6 to TRBJ2-3, with 7 bases that match TRBD1. The CDR3 covers 16 residues. J was trimmed by 2 bases and V by 3 bases; bases with no gene match: 9. Germline V gives CDR1 SGHDT, CDR2 YYEEEE. The CDR3 nucleotides read TGTGCCAGCAGCTGGGATACCGGGACAGACACAGATACGCAGTATTTT. Its translation: CASSWDTGTDTDTQYF. The whole variable domain, remainder taken from reference TRBV5-6 and TRBJ2-3, is DAGVTQSPTHLIKTRGQQVTLRCSPKSGHDTVSWYQQALGQGPQFIFQYYEEEERQRGNFPDRFSGHQFPNYSSELNVNALLLGDSALYLCASSWDTGTDTDTQYFGPGTRLTVL.

This chain uses TRBV3-1 (or the pseudogene TRBV3-2) with TRBJ2-1, with 7 bases lining up with TRBD1. V was pared by 4 bases and J by 0 bases, with 9 bases of the junction left unmatched. The V gene's germline CDR1 is LGHDT and CDR2 YNNKEL (reference sequence). This CDR3 comprises 17 residues. CDR3 DNA sequence: TGTGCCAGCAGCCCCAATTCGGGACAGAGCTCCTACAATGAGCAGTTCTTC. Translating it yields CASSPNSGQSSYNEQFF.

The V call is TRBV3-1 (or the pseudogene TRBV3-2), the J call TRBJ1-3; 7 bases fit TRBD1. The CDR3 has 17 amino acids. V lost 2 bases, J lost 6 bases, and 13 bases stayed unmatched. Germline CDR1 and CDR2: LGHDT and YNNKEL (reference sequence). CDR3 nucleotide sequence: TGTGCCAGCAGCCAACTTCAGGGGGTTTTTATTGAAAACACCATATATTTT. It yields the protein CASSQLQGVFIENTIYF.

This clone has just one count. This chain connects TRBV5-1 to TRBJ1-1; 10 bases fit TRBD1. V lost 2 bases and J lost 8; bases outside the gene matches: 9. Per the germline V gene, CDR1 is SGHRS and CDR2 is YFSETQ. CDR3 length: 15 amino acids. As DNA, the CDR3 is TGCGCCAGCAGCTTATGGACAGGGGGTTCTTCGGAAGCTTTCTTT. Its translation: CASSLWTGGSSEAFF.